These 23 T cell receptor beta chains were all obtained from the same sample, sequenced in a study of blood T cell repertoires in COVID-19. Here immunoSEQ multiplex PCR was the method, and the copy in TCRdb shows in-frame clones only, minus some. There are under 200,000 clones in the sample; about 88% occur only once, and about 6.5% lies in the top ten. The sample taken for sequencing was peripheral blood. The receptors stem from a woman of 80 years or more in a cohort sampled during active or convalescent COVID-19.

A single count supports this clone. The J gene is TRBJ1-5, the V gene TRBV14, with D unresolved. There are 13 residues in the CDR3. V lost 4 bases and J 9 bases, leaving 13 bases between the germline ends. Germline-derived CDR1 and CDR2 are SGHDN and FVKESK. The DNA of the CDR3 is TGTGCCAGCAGCCCCACGAGGGAGGGGCCCCAGCATTTT. This sequence encodes CASSPTREGPQHF.

This rearrangement joins TRBV4-1 to TRBJ1-1, with D uncertain. The length of the CDR3 is 14 residues. V shed 1 base and J shed 9 bases, with 15 bases lying between them. Germline-derived CDR1 and CDR2 are MGHRA and YSYEKL. The CDR3 sequence is CASSQVAGSGKAFF. The CDR3 DNA sequence: TGCGCCAGCAGCCAAGTTGCGGGATCCGGTAAAGCTTTCTTT.

Worth noting for this clone: At one boundary the junction diverges from the germline segment, which might be a read error. This chain uses TRBV11-2 with TRBJ1-1; the match to TRBD1 covers 9 bases. The CDR3 totals 14 residues. Germline lookup yields CDR1 SGHAT and CDR2 FQNNGV. The DNA for the CDR3 is TGTGCCAGCAGGCAAACGGGACAGGGATCTATGTTGGGGTTT. It translates to CASRQTGQGSMLGF.

This chain joins TRBV18 and TRBJ1-3; D gene ambiguous. Trimming stripped 3 bases from V and 0 bases from J, with 18 bases between. Germline V gene data show CDR1 as KGHSH and CDR2 as LQKENI. The CDR3 is 18 residues long. Written as DNA, the CDR3 is TGTGCCAGCTCACCCATTACCGGTCCCCGAACCTCTGGAAACACCATATATTTT. Amino acid sequence: CASSPITGPRTSGNTIYF.

V usage is TRBV25-1 and J usage is TRBJ1-3; D remains ambiguous. Trimming shortened V by 1 base and J by 0 bases, and 4 bases separated the two germline ends. The CDR3 covers 14 residues. Germline V gives CDR1 MGHDK, CDR2 SYGVNS. The CDR3 loop is CASSELNSGNTIYF. The CDR3 DNA reads TGTGCCAGCAGTGAATTAAACTCTGGAAACACCATATATTTT.

V is TRBV28 and J is TRBJ1-6, with 9 bases aligning to TRBD1. Trimming cost V 6 bases and J 8 bases; bases outside gene matches: 8. This CDR3 comprises 15 residues. CDR1 and CDR2 (germline): MDHEN, SYDVKM. CDR3 sequence: CASRSQDRGHSPLHF. CDR3 in DNA: TGTGCCAGCAGATCCCAGGACAGGGGACATTCACCCCTCCACTTT.

The chain combines TRBV2 with TRBJ2-3; the D gene is possibly TRBD1 (6 bases). The ends were cut back, 3 bases at V and 7 bases at J, with 14 bases in the middle. Germline V gene sequence: CDR1 SNHLY, CDR2 FYNNEI. This CDR3 has 14 residues. This CDR3 reads CASSEWDTINTQYF. The CDR3 DNA follows: TGTGCCAGCAGTGAGTGGGACACAATCAATACGCAGTATTTT. The full variable domain, completed using reference TRBV2 and TRBJ2-3, is EPEVTQTPSHQVTQMGQEVILRCVPISNHLYFYWYRQILGQKVEFLVSFYNNEISEKSEIFDDQFSVERPDGSNFTLKIRSTKLEDSAMYFCASSEWDTINTQYFGPGTRLTVL.

The V and J genes are TRBV4-1 and TRBJ2-2; D gene unclear. The V and J ends lost 2 bases and 7 bases respectively, with 11 bases between them. The CDR3 loop spans 14 amino acids. Germline lookup yields CDR1 MGHRA and CDR2 YSYEKL. The CDR3 sequence is CASSQPRLVGELFF. Written as DNA, the CDR3 is TGCGCCAGCAGCCAACCTCGCCTAGTCGGGGAGCTGTTTTTT.

This chain connects TRBV9 to TRBJ1-2, with 9 bases lining up with TRBD1. In germline, CDR1 is SGDLS, CDR2 YYNGEE. The CDR3 has 15 residues. Trimming took 4 bases from V and 5 from J; bases not matched to a gene: 9. CDR3 DNA sequence: TGTGCCAGCAGCCCTAGACAGGGGGGAGCGTATGGCTACACCTTC. Translating it yields CASSPRQGGAYGYTF.

The chain is built from TRBV6-5 and TRBJ2-3; possibly TRBD1 for D (5 bases). CDR1 MNHEY and CDR2 SVGAGI come from the germline V gene. V was clipped by 8 bases and J by 6 bases, with 9 bases between them. This CDR3 has 11 amino acids. CDR3 sequence (DNA): TGTGCCAGCTCAGGGCCCGATACGCAGTATTTT. Its protein product is CASSGPDTQYF.

In this sample, this clone turned up a few times. The rearrangement links TRBV4-1 to TRBJ2-7; 8 positions agree with TRBD2. The CDR3 is 14 residues long. The V gene end was trimmed by 0 bases and the J gene end by 12 bases; junction bases not matched to a gene: 10. Germline V gives CDR1 MGHRA, CDR2 YSYEKL. As DNA, the CDR3 is TGCGCCAGCAGCCAAGATGGAACTAGCGGAATACGGTACGTC. Residues: CASSQDGTSGIRYV.

The chain couples TRBV5-4 to TRBJ1-1; no clear D gene. Trimming removed 0 bases at V and 5 bases at J, with 11 bases between. Germline-derived CDR1 and CDR2 are SGHNT and YYREEE (reference sequence). CDR3 size: 14 residues. CDR3 in DNA: TGTGCCAGCAGCTTGGCCGGGTCAGCAACTGAAGCTTTCTTT. Amino acid sequence: CASSLAGSATEAFF.

This clone is a singleton in its sample. The V call is TRBV6-2 or TRBV6-3, the J call TRBJ1-2, with 8 bases aligning to TRBD1. The CDR3 loop spans 16 amino acids. The trim removed 4 bases at V and 4 bases at J, leaving 11 bases unmatched. Germline values: CDR1 MNHEY, CDR2 SVGEGT. In nucleotides, the CDR3 is TGTGCCAGCAGTTTCCTACTTGGACAGGGAACCTATGGCTACACCTTC. Translation: CASSFLLGQGTYGYTF.

This clone appeared a few times. The V and J genes are TRBV11-3 and TRBJ2-7; 9 bases map to TRBD1. CDR3 length equals 19 residues. Trimming cost V 2 bases and J 5 bases; bases outside gene matches: 19. CDR1 is SGHNT and CDR2 is YENEEA in the germline V gene. The CDR3 region is CASSLLGGTGSHRPDEQYF. The CDR3 region has the DNA TGTGCCAGCAGCTTATTAGGTGGGACAGGGTCGCATCGGCCCGACGAGCAGTACTTC.

This chain joins TRBV19 and TRBJ1-2; 8 bases are shared with TRBD1. Germline V lookup: CDR1 LNHDA, CDR2 SQIVND (reference sequence). This CDR3 contains 15 residues. V shed 3 bases and J 3 bases; nucleotides not matched to a gene: 6. The CDR3 DNA reads as TGTGCCAGTAGTATTGGGGACAGGAATTACTATGGCTACACCTTC. Residues: CASSIGDRNYYGYTF.

The V gene is TRBV27, the J gene TRBJ2-7, with D maybe TRBD2 (6 bases). CDR3 length: 14 amino acids. Trimming took off 1 base at V and 3 bases at J, with 10 bases between the two ends. CDR1 MNHEY and CDR2 SMNVEV come from the germline V gene (reference sequence). This CDR3 is CASSLFGGSYEQYF. The CDR3 coding sequence is TGTGCCAGCAGTTTATTCGGGGGTAGCTACGAGCAGTACTTC.

In this sample, this clone turned up once. The gene calls are TRBV5-4 and TRBJ1-1; possibly TRBD1 for D (5 bases). V was shortened by 6 bases and J by 5 bases, with 23 bases between the two germline ends. CDR1 SGHNT and CDR2 YYREEE come from the germline V gene (reference sequence). This CDR3 is built from 16 residues. The CDR3 nucleotides are TGTGCCAGCACCTACGGGGGGACCCTGGGGGAGACTGAAGCTTTCTTT. Translation gives CASTYGGTLGETEAFF.

The rearrangement joins TRBV5-4 to TRBJ2-1, with D perhaps matching TRBD2 (6 bases). V gave up 4 bases and J gave up 0 bases, with 11 bases separating them. Germline V lookup: CDR1 SGHNT, CDR2 YYREEE (reference sequence). The CDR3 is made up of 15 amino acids. The CDR3 protein is CASSKADYSYNEQFF. DNA for the CDR3: TGTGCCAGCAGCAAGGCGGACTACTCCTACAATGAGCAGTTCTTC.

The gene calls are TRBV19 and TRBJ2-3, with 11 bases fitting TRBD1. Germline CDR1 and CDR2: LNHDA and SQIVND (reference sequence). J was trimmed by 6 bases and V by 10 bases; bases with no gene match: 6. CDR3 length: 13 amino acids. CDR3 bases: TGTGCCATAGGACAGGGGGCCGAGGATACGCAGTATTTT. It specifies CAIGQGAEDTQYF.

J is TRBJ1-5 and V is TRBV20-1; 8 nucleotides match TRBD1. V shed 3 bases, J shed 7 bases, and the junction held 2 bases outside the gene matches. This CDR3 is 12 amino acids long. CDR1 and CDR2 (germline): DFQATT, SNEGSKA (reference sequence). The CDR3 reads CSASDRGQPQHF. The CDR3 region has the DNA TGCAGTGCTAGTGACAGGGGCCAGCCCCAGCATTTT.

This sequence joins TRBV5-1 and TRBJ2-1; D might be TRBD2 (6 bases). V was shortened by 4 bases and J by 0 bases, with 14 bases between the two germline ends. Germline V lookup: CDR1 SGHRS, CDR2 YFSETQ. The CDR3 length is 16 residues. CDR3 sequence (DNA): TGCGCCAGCAGCCCTCTGGGGGGTTCCTCCTACAATGAGCAGTTCTTC. It encodes CASSPLGGSSYNEQFF.

The chain combines TRBV5-1 with TRBJ2-2; D might be TRBD2 (6 bases). The CDR3 consists of 16 residues. Germline V gene lookup returns CDR1 SGHRS and CDR2 YFSETQ. V was trimmed by 0 bases and J by 4 bases, leaving 13 bases between them. The CDR3 DNA follows: TGCGCCAGCAGCTTGGTCGGGCGGGGCCCCACCGGGGAGCTGTTTTTT. Translated, it gives CASSLVGRGPTGELFF. Combining the CDR3 with reference TRBV5-1 and TRBJ2-2 gives the whole variable domain KAGVTQTPRYLIKTRGQQVTLSCSPISGHRSVSWYQQTPGQGLQFLFEYFSETQRNKGNFPGRFSGRQFSNSRSEMNVSTLELGDSALYLCASSLVGRGPTGELFFGEGSRLTVL.

The chain couples TRBV7-9 to TRBJ1-2; D is possibly TRBD1 (6 bases). Germline CDR1 and CDR2: SEHNR and FQNEAQ (reference sequence). Deletions cut 5 bases from V and 1 base from J, with 14 bases between. The CDR3 runs to 15 residues. CDR3 bases: TGTGCCAGCAGCGACTGGAGGACAGTTAACTATGGCTACACCTTC. Residues: CASSDWRTVNYGYTF.